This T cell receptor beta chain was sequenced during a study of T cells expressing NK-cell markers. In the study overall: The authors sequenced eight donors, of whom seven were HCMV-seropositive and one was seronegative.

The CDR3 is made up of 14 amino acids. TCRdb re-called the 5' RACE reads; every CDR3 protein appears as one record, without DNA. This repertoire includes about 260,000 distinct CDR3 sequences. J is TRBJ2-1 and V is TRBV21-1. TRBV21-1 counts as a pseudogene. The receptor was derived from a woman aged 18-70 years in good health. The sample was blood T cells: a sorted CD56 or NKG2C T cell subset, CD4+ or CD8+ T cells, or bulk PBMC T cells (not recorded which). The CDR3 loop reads CASSKVLILNEQFF.